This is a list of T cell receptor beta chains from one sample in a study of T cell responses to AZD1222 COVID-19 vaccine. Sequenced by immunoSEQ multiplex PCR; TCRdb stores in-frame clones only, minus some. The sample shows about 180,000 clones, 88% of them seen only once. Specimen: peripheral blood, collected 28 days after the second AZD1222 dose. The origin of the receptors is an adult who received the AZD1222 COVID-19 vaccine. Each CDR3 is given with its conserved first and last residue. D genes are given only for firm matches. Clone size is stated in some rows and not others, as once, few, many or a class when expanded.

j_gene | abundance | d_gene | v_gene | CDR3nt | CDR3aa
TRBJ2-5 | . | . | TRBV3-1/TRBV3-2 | TGTGCCAGCAGCCGACACCAAGAGACCCAGTACTTC | CASSRHQETQYF
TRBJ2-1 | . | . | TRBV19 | TGTGCCAGTAGGAGGGACGCCGACTACAATGAGCAGTTCTTC | CASRRDADYNEQFF
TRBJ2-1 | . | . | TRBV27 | TGTGCCAGCAGTTTATCAGGAGTTAATGAGCAGTTCTTC | CASSLSGVNEQFF
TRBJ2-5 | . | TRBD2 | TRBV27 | TGTGCCAGCAGTTTCCGCGGGAGTAGTAGCGGGAGGGAGACCCAGTACTTC | CASSFRGSSSGRETQYF
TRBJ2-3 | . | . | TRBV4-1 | TGCGCCAGCAGCCAAATACCCCAAGGAGATACGCAGTATTTT | CASSQIPQGDTQYF
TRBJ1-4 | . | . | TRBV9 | TGTGCCAGCAGCGTAGGGACCCCGGGGCGTGAAAAACTGTTTTTT | CASSVGTPGREKLFF
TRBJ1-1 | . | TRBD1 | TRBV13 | TGTGCCAGCAGCTTAGGTACGGACAGGGCCACTGAAGCTTTCTTT | CASSLGTDRATEAFF
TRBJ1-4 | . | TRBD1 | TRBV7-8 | TGTGCCAGCAGCTTTGGAACAGGGGAGGGGGAAAAACTGTTTTTT | CASSFGTGEGEKLFF
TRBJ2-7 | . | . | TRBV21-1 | TGTGCCAGCAGCACCCCGAGTGGGGGTACGGACGAGCAGTACTTC | CASSTPSGGTDEQYF
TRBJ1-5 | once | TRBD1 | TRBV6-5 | TGTGCCAGCAGGAAGGGGGCCTATCAGCCCCAGCATTTT | CASRKGAYQPQHF
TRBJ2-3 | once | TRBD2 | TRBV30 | TGTGCCTGGAAAAGGACGGGAGGGCCAGATACGCAGTATTTT | CAWKRTGGPDTQYF
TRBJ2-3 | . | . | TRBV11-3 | TGTGCCAGCGCGGTCGGGAGTTCGGGCACAGATACGCAGTATTTT | CASAVGSSGTDTQYF
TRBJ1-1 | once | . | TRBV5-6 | TGTGCCAGCAGCCCAACGGTCCATAGTGCAGGGCCGCGGGGCACTGAAGCTTTCTTT | CASSPTVHSAGPRGTEAFF
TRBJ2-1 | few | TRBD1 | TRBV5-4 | TGTGCCAGCAGCTCCGAAGGGGGCGCATTTAGTGAGTTCTTC | CASSSEGGAFSEFF
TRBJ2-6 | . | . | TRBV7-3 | TGTGCCAGCAGCTTAATAACAGGGTGGAGCTCTGGGGCCAACGTCCTGACTTTC | CASSLITGWSSGANVLTF
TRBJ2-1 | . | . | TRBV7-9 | TGTGCCAGCAGCTGGGTCCGGAATGAGCAGTTCTTC | CASSWVRNEQFF
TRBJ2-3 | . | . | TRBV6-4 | TGTGCCAGCAGCATCTCAGGAAGCACAGATACGCAGTATTTT | CASSISGSTDTQYF
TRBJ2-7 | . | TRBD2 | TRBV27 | TGTGCCAGCGCGGGGGAGGCCTACGAGCAGTACTTC | CASAGEAYEQYF
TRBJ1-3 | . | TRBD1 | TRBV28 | TGTGCCAGCAGTTCCGGGACAGCATCTGGAAACACCATATATTTT | CASSSGTASGNTIYF
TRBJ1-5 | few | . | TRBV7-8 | TGTGCCAGCAGCTTAGTTGGAAGCTGGAATCAGCCCCAGCATTTT | CASSLVGSWNQPQHF
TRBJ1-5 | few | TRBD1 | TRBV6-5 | TGTGCCAGCGACTCCGGGACAGGGGGCAATCAGCCCCAGCATTTT | CASDSGTGGNQPQHF
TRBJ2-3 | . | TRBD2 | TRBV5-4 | TGTGCCAGCAGCTTGGGACTAGCGAGCAGCACAGATACGCAGTATTTT | CASSLGLASSTDTQYF
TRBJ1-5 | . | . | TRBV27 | TGTGCCAGCAGGCAGCTTGGGATTTCCTATAGCAATCAGCCCCAGCATTTT | CASRQLGISYSNQPQHF
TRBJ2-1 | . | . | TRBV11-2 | TGTGCCAGCAGCCCTAACCCAGGAGGTCTCAATGAGCAGTTCTTC | CASSPNPGGLNEQFF
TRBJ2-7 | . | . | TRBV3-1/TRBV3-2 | TGTGCCAGCAGCCAAGATTTTGGGGGGTACGAGCAGTACTTC | CASSQDFGGYEQYF
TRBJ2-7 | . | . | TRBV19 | TGTGCCAGTAGTCCTCAAAGGGGCTACGAGCAGTACTTC | CASSPQRGYEQYF